This TCR beta chain was obtained from a study of CD8 T cells in ankylosing spondylitis. Study conclusions and caveats: Reportedly, significant enrichment of disease-linked clones occurred in matched ankylosing spondylitis synovial fluid. What seemed typical of ankylosing spondylitis blood was a TCR beta motif built from under 10 highly homologous variants.

The sample holds a few counts of this clonotype. Antigen unknown. TCRdb called the 5' RACE reads again in MiXCR, with one record for every CDR3 protein. The data hold over 30,000 distinct CDR3 sequences, with 15% to 20% observed a single time. Unmatched junction bases numbered 11, after V lost 7 bases and J lost 8 bases. The length of the CDR3 is 14 residues. Germline loops: CDR1 SQVTM, CDR2 ANQGSEA. The TCR comes from a male donor with ankylosing spondylitis or in good health (not recorded which). Sequencing input: blood. This chain links TRBV29-1 with TRBJ2-1, with 10 bases fitting TRBD2. In DNA form, the CDR3 reads TGCAGCGCCCGACGGCCTAGCGGGGGCGATGAGCAGTTCTTC. This translates into CSARRPSGGDEQFF.